Below, 26 T cell receptor beta chains from the same sample are listed, as sequenced in a study of T cells expressing NK-cell markers. TCRdb re-called the 5' RACE reads, yielding one record per CDR3 amino acid sequence without DNA. In all, the sample yields a few hundred thousand distinct CDR3 sequences. The sample comprised blood T cells: a sorted CD56 or NKG2C T cell subset, CD4+ or CD8+ T cells, or bulk PBMC T cells (not recorded which). These TCRs come from a man between 18 and 69 years old in good health.

Here the CDR3 reads CASGPGRPTIEAFF. The chain links TRBV7-2 to TRBJ1-1. The CDR3 consists of 14 residues. Germline V gene data show CDR1 as SGHTA and CDR2 as FQGNSA.

The rearrangement links TRBV9 to TRBJ2-1. Germline CDR1 is SGDLS and CDR2 is YYNGEE. The CDR3 runs to 15 residues. The chain's CDR3 is CASGHRLDSYNEQFF.

V and J are TRBV9 and TRBJ2-1; TCRdb designates TRBD2, a call that cannot be tested without DNA. Germline CDR1 SGDLS, CDR2 YYNGEE. This CDR3 region has 16 residues. CDR3: CASSVHSGGAGNEQFF. The variable domain in full, with the rest retrieved from reference TRBV9 and TRBJ2-1, is DSGVTQTPKHLITATGQRVTLRCSPRSGDLSVYWYQQSLDQGLQFLIQYYNGEERAKGNILERFSAQQFPDLHSELNLSSLELGDSALYFCASSVHSGGAGNEQFFGPGTRLTVL.

This sequence joins TRBV4-2 and TRBJ2-5. The CDR3 consists of 13 residues. The germline gives CDR1 LGHNA, CDR2 YNFKEQ. This chain's CDR3 is CASSQDSLETQYF.

V gene TRBV7-9 combines with J gene TRBJ2-3; no DNA is available, so the TRBD1 call from TCRdb remains unchecked. The germline gives CDR1 SEHNR, CDR2 FQNEAQ (reference sequence). The length of the CDR3 is 13 residues. The CDR3 is CASSSFSGATQYF. Full variable domain (outside the CDR3, taken from reference TRBV7-9 and TRBJ2-3): DTGVSQNPRHKITKRGQNVTFRCDPISEHNRLYWYRQTLGQGPEFLTYFQNEAQLEKSRLLSDRFSAERPKGSFSTLEIQRTEQGDSAMYLCASSSFSGATQYFGPGTRLTVL.

The rearrangement joins TRBV11-2 to TRBJ2-7; TCRdb's assignment of TRBD2 cannot be checked, as there is no DNA. Germline V gives CDR1 SGHAT, CDR2 FQNNGV. The CDR3 contains 15 residues. The CDR3 is CASGISSGGHHEQYF.

The chain employs TRBV10-3 and TRBJ2-3; the D call of TRBD1 rests on TCRdb alone, since no DNA is present to check it. The CDR3 spans 14 residues. Germline CDR1 and CDR2: ENHRY and SYGVKD. CDR3 loop: CAISESTGGDTQYF.

The genes are TRBV15 and TRBJ1-1. The V gene's germline CDR1 is LNHNV and CDR2 YYDKDF (reference sequence). The CDR3 spans 15 residues. The CDR3 sequence: CATSRDNVRTPEAFF. Based on the CDR3 plus reference TRBV15 and TRBJ1-1, the full variable domain is DAMVIQNPRYQVTQFGKPVTLSCSQTLNHNVMYWYQQKSSQAPKLLFHYYDKDFNNEADTPDNFQSRRPNTSFCFLDIRSPGLGDTAMYLCATSRDNVRTPEAFFGQGTRLTVV.

The CDR3: CATSRDLLAKNIQYF. The gene calls are TRBV19 and TRBJ2-4; TCRdb indicates TRBD2, and absent DNA this call remains unverified. Germline V gene data show CDR1 as LNHDA and CDR2 as SQIVND (reference sequence). This CDR3 is built from 15 residues.

The chain couples TRBV6-8 to TRBJ2-3; TCRdb proposes TRBD2, but this gene call is untestable without DNA. Germline assignment: CDR1 MNHGY and CDR2 SAAAGT. The CDR3 consists of 19 residues. The CDR3 region is CASSYPREGHLASTDTQYF.

The chain combines TRBV9 with TRBJ2-3. Germline V gene data show CDR1 as SGDLS and CDR2 as YYNGEE. This CDR3 is built from 15 residues. This chain's CDR3 is CASSPNDLLLDTQYF.

This sequence joins TRBV27 and TRBJ2-7; TCRdb returns TRBD1, unconfirmable since there is no DNA. The germline CDR1 and CDR2 sequences are MNHEY and SMNVEV (reference sequence). The CDR3 length is 18 residues. The CDR3 loop reads CASSSYGGGTRNSYEQYF.

The genes are TRBV9 and TRBJ1-6; TCRdb lists TRBD1, though no DNA is available to test this call. CDR3 size: 13 residues. CDR1 is SGDLS and CDR2 is YYNGEE in the germline V gene. CDR3: CASKGTGNSPLHF.

V gene TRBV3-1 combines with J gene TRBJ2-2; TCRdb reports TRBD2, a call that lacks DNA to check it against. In germline, CDR1 is LGHDT, CDR2 YNNKEL (reference sequence). The CDR3 length is 16 residues. CDR3 residues: CASSQEGWEDTGELFF. Supplemented by reference TRBV3-1 and TRBJ2-2, the full variable domain reads DTAVSQTPKYLVTQMGNDKSIKCEQNLGHDTMYWYKQDSKKFLKIMFSYNNKELIINETVPNRFSPKSPDKAHLNLHINSLELGDSAVYFCASSQEGWEDTGELFFGEGSRLTVL.

The rearrangement links TRBV7-8 to TRBJ2-5. Per germline, CDR1 SGHVS and CDR2 FQNEAQ. The CDR3 is made up of 13 amino acids. The CDR3 sequence: CASSNDRYETQYF.

The chain employs TRBV19 and TRBJ2-5. This CDR3 comprises 14 residues. CDR1 is LNHDA and CDR2 is SQIVND in the germline V gene (reference sequence). The CDR3 loop is CASRPRGSQETQYF.

The chain's CDR3 is CASSRGGTSTDTQYF. The chain employs TRBV6-1 and TRBJ2-3; lacking DNA, the TRBD2 call made by TCRdb goes unchecked. CDR1 and CDR2 (germline): MNHNS, SASEGT. The CDR3 totals 15 residues.

The CDR3 loop reads CASSPYPGLNEQYF. The gene calls are TRBV28 and TRBJ2-7; TCRdb picks TRBD2, but there is no DNA to check that call. This CDR3 region has 14 residues. Per germline, CDR1 MDHEN and CDR2 SYDVKM.

The J gene is TRBJ1-1, the V gene TRBV18; TCRdb calls TRBD1, which cannot be checked without DNA. The CDR3 covers 18 residues. CDR1 KGHSH and CDR2 LQKENI come from the germline V gene. The CDR3 loop reads CASSRVTREVSRGTEAFF.

The chain is built from TRBV30 and TRBJ1-2. Germline loops: CDR1 GTSNPN, CDR2 SVGIG (reference sequence). The CDR3 extends over 15 amino acids. CDR3 in amino acids: CAWSVPATANYGYTF.

V is TRBV12-3 or TRBV12-4 and J is TRBJ1-2; the D gene TCRdb calls, TRBD1, cannot be checked with no DNA. The CDR3 contains 15 residues. CDR3 loop: CASTPDLGRGYGYTF.

The chain uses TRBV7-9 and TRBJ1-4; absent DNA, TCRdb's TRBD1 call cannot be checked. Germline V CDR1 and CDR2: SEHNR, FQNEAQ (reference sequence). This CDR3 comprises 16 residues. The CDR3 protein is CASSGQGGTTNEKLFF.

The chain employs TRBV12-3 or TRBV12-4 and TRBJ1-4; TCRdb's D gene call, TRBD1, goes unchecked for lack of DNA. The CDR3 covers 16 residues. CDR3 amino acids: CASSIGTPRVNEKLFF.

The rearrangement joins TRBV7-9 to TRBJ2-3; TCRdb names TRBD2, which stays unverified in the absence of DNA. The CDR3 contains 16 residues. Germline lookup yields CDR1 SEHNR and CDR2 FQNEAQ (reference sequence). The CDR3 is CASSSRTRGGTDTQYF.

The chain combines TRBV29-1 with TRBJ2-2. The CDR3 extends over 12 amino acids. Germline assignment: CDR1 SQVTM and CDR2 ANQGSEA. The CDR3 sequence is CSVAQAAGELFF.

J is TRBJ2-2 and V is TRBV30; there is no DNA to check the TCRdb D call of TRBD1. Looked up from germline, CDR1 is GTSNPN and CDR2 is SVGIG (reference sequence). CDR3 length: 14 residues. CDR3 amino acids: CAWRATGGAGELFF.